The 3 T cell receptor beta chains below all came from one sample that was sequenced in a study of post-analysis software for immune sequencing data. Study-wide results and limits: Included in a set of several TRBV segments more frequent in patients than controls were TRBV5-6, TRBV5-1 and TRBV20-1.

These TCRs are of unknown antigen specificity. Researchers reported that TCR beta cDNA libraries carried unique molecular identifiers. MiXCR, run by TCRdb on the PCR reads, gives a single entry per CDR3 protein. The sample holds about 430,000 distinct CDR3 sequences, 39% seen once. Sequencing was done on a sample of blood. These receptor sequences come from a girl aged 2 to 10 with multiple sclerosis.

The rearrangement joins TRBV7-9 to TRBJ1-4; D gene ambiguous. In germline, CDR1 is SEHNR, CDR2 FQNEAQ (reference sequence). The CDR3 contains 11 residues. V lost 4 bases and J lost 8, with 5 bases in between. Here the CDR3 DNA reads TGTGCCAGCAGCTATGGGGAAAAACTGTTTTTT. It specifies CASSYGEKLFF.

The CDR3 nucleotides are TGCGCCAGCAGCCTCCGATGGACAGGGGGGAACTACGAGCAGTACTTC. This encodes CASSLRWTGGNYEQYF. The chain recombines TRBV5-1 with TRBJ2-7; 10 bases are shared with TRBD1. The CDR3 contains 16 residues. V lost 4 bases, J lost 3 bases, and 10 bases stayed unmatched. Germline CDR1 reads SGHRS; CDR2 reads YFSETQ.

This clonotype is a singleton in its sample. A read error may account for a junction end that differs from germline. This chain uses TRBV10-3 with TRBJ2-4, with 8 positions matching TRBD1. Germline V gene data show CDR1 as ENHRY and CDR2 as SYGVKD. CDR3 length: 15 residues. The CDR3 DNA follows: TGTGTCATCAGTGACCCGGGACAGGTGTGGGGCAAGCAGTACTTC. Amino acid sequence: CVISDPGQVWGKQYF.